The 23 T cell receptor beta chains reported below all come from one sample, sequenced in a study of blood T cell repertoires in COVID-19. TCRdb keeps only in-frame clones here, not all; method: immunoSEQ multiplex PCR. The sample consists of 450,000 or so clones, roughly 89% of them appearing once. What was sequenced was peripheral blood. The origin of the receptors is a man younger than 35 with COVID-19, enrolled during active disease.

V usage is TRBV3-1 (or the pseudogene TRBV3-2) and J usage is TRBJ2-7; 7 bases match TRBD1. This CDR3 contains 15 residues. The V and J ends lost 4 bases and 0 bases, in that order; junction bases with no gene match: 6. Per germline, CDR1 LGHDT and CDR2 YNNKEL (reference sequence). The CDR3, as DNA: TGTGCCAGCAGCCCCATAGACAGGGCCTCCTACGAGCAGTACTTC. Translated: CASSPIDRASYEQYF.

V and J are TRBV25-1 and TRBJ2-2; 13 positions match TRBD2. The ends lost 2 bases at V and 5 bases at J; junction bases unmatched: 8. CDR1 is MGHDK and CDR2 is SYGVNS in the germline V gene. CDR3 size: 18 residues. The CDR3 region is CASSESRTSGRGTGELFF. The CDR3 DNA follows: TGTGCCAGCAGTGAAAGCAGGACTAGCGGGAGAGGGACCGGGGAGCTGTTTTTT.

This chain uses TRBV24-1 with TRBJ2-1; D is unresolved. Germline CDR1 is KGHDR and CDR2 is SFDVKD. The CDR3 runs to 14 residues. V lost 9 bases and J 7 bases, leaving 18 bases between the germline ends. CDR3 in DNA: TGTGCCACCGGGCCCCCCAGTGGTGTAAATGAGCAGTTCTTC. Protein: CATGPPSGVNEQFF.

In DNA form, the CDR3 reads TGTGCCAGCAGCCAAGCGGGGTCCACTGGGGCTTTCTTT. As protein: CASSQAGSTGAFF. This chain connects TRBV14 to TRBJ1-1; D not certain. The CDR3 length is 13 residues. V was pared by 1 base and J by 11 bases, with 14 bases between. CDR1 SGHDN and CDR2 FVKESK come from the germline V gene. The complete variable domain, with remaining parts taken from reference TRBV14 and TRBJ1-1, reads EAGVTQFPSHSVIEKGQTVTLRCDPISGHDNLYWYRRVMGKEIKFLLHFVKESKQDESGMPNNRFLAERTGGTYSTLKVQPAELEDSGVYFCASSQAGSTGAFFGQGTRLTVV.

The chain is built from TRBV24-1 and TRBJ2-7; the match to TRBD1 covers 9 bases. The germline gives CDR1 KGHDR, CDR2 SFDVKD. V lost 4 bases to trimming and J lost 1 base; unmatched junction nucleotides: 4. The CDR3 is made up of 15 amino acids. The CDR3 DNA reads TGTGCCACCAGTGACCCCGGACAGGGGTCCTACGAGCAGTACTTC. Translating it yields CATSDPGQGSYEQYF.

The chain carries TRBV29-1 and TRBJ1-3; D is unresolved. The CDR3 has 15 amino acids. Between the trimmed V and J ends, which lost 1 base and 0 bases, there was a span of 10 bases. CDR1 is SQVTM and CDR2 is ANQGSEA in the germline V gene. In DNA, the CDR3 is TGCAGCGTTGAAGTACGACATCTCTCTGGAAACACCATATATTTT. Translation: CSVEVRHLSGNTIYF.

The chain combines TRBV20-1 with TRBJ1-4; D unclear. Trimming pared 4 bases from V and 4 bases from J, leaving 4 bases between. CDR3 length: 11 amino acids. Germline V gene data show CDR1 as DFQATT and CDR2 as SNEGSKA (reference sequence). In DNA form, the CDR3 reads TGCAGTGCTACCCTTAATGAAAAACTGTTTTTT. It yields the protein CSATLNEKLFF.

The V and J genes are TRBV5-5 and TRBJ1-3, with 8 bases that match TRBD1. The CDR3 contains 16 residues. V dropped 2 bases and J dropped 3; count of bases not matched to a gene: 7. The V gene's germline CDR1 is SGHKS and CDR2 YYEKEE (reference sequence). The CDR3 DNA reads TGTGCCAGCAGCTTAGGTCCAGGGGGCGGTGGAAACACCATATATTTT. The encoded protein is CASSLGPGGGGNTIYF.

The chain has TRBV11-2 and TRBJ2-7; perhaps TRBD1 as D (6 bases). V gave up 0 bases and J gave up 6 bases, with 12 bases separating them. The CDR3 totals 14 residues. Germline V CDR1 and CDR2: SGHAT, FQNNGV. CDR3 nucleotide sequence: TGTGCCAGCAGCTTAGATGGTTCCAGGGGCGAGCAGTACTTC. Residues: CASSLDGSRGEQYF.

The gene calls are TRBV2 and TRBJ2-6; 7 nucleotides match TRBD2. The V gene end was trimmed by 8 bases and the J gene end by 2 bases; junction bases not matched to a gene: 3. The CDR3 contains 14 residues. Germline V lookup: CDR1 SNHLY, CDR2 FYNNEI. The CDR3 DNA reads TGTGCCAGCGGGACTAACGCTGGGGCCAACGTCCTGACTTTC. Translated: CASGTNAGANVLTF.

The chain recombines TRBV12-3 or TRBV12-4 with TRBJ1-2; tentatively, D is TRBD1 (6 bases). Trimming cost V 6 bases and J 8 bases, with 13 bases left between them. The CDR3 runs to 12 residues. The CDR3 DNA is TGTGCCAGCAGCATTACAGGGTTCGGCTACACCTTC. Its translation is CASSITGFGYTF.

This chain links TRBV7-2 with TRBJ1-2; D gene uncertain. CDR3 length: 15 amino acids. Trimming left V 2 bases short and J 4 bases short, with 14 bases between. CDR1 is SGHTA and CDR2 is FQGNSA in the germline V gene. CDR3 region: CASSLISGPSYGYTF. In DNA form, the CDR3 reads TGTGCCAGCAGCTTAATAAGCGGTCCCTCCTATGGCTACACCTTC.

The V and J genes are TRBV2 and TRBJ2-6, with D unresolved. Germline loops: CDR1 SNHLY, CDR2 FYNNEI. Trimming removed 7 bases at V and 0 bases at J, with 7 bases between. This CDR3 comprises 14 residues. The CDR3 DNA follows: TGTGCCAGCACTTTCCTCTCTGGGGCCAACGTCCTGACTTTC. Translating it yields CASTFLSGANVLTF.

The chain joins TRBV12-3 or TRBV12-4 to TRBJ2-5; unclear D gene. The V and J ends lost 2 bases and 4 bases respectively, with 5 bases between them. This CDR3 has 12 amino acids. The CDR3 reads CASSLSLETQYF. In nucleotides, the CDR3 is TGTGCCAGCAGTTTATCTTTAGAGACCCAGTACTTC.

V and J are TRBV7-8 and TRBJ2-2; 9 bases fit TRBD1. This CDR3 spans 17 amino acids. CDR1 and CDR2 from the germline V gene are SGHVS and FQNEAQ. The CDR3 region has the DNA TGTGCAGGCACAGGGGGCGGACGGGGGGCGAACACCGGGGAGCTGTTTTTT. Its translation is CAGTGGGRGANTGELFF.

The gene calls are TRBV6-5 and TRBJ2-5; TRBD2 aligns across 11 bases. This CDR3 has 15 residues. J gave up 5 bases and V 8 bases, and 10 bases lay outside the gene matches. Germline-derived CDR1 and CDR2 are MNHEY and SVGAGI. The CDR3: CASHFSGGAGETQYF. The CDR3 region has the DNA TGTGCCAGCCACTTTAGCGGGGGGGCCGGGGAGACCCAGTACTTC.

The chain uses TRBV18 and TRBJ2-1; 14 positions match TRBD2. Germline V CDR1 and CDR2: KGHSH, LQKENI. This CDR3 comprises 17 residues. J gave up 8 bases and V 2 bases, and 8 bases lay outside the gene matches. The chain's CDR3 is CASSPTGLAGEVDEQFF. The CDR3 region has the DNA TGTGCCAGCTCACCAACGGGACTAGCGGGAGAAGTTGATGAGCAGTTCTTC.

The chain uses TRBV9 and TRBJ2-7; possibly TRBD1 for D (5 bases). The length of the CDR3 is 13 residues. The germline V gene has CDR1 SGDLS and CDR2 YYNGEE. With 4 bases removed from V and 4 bases from J, the gap between germline ends came to 12 bases. CDR3 residues: CASSPWGSYEQYF. The CDR3 nucleotides read TGTGCCAGCAGCCCTTGGGGCAGTTACGAGCAGTACTTC.

This chain uses TRBV27 with TRBJ2-1; perhaps TRBD2 as D (6 bases). The CDR3 consists of 15 residues. Germline V gene data show CDR1 as MNHEY and CDR2 as SMNVEV (reference sequence). Trimming cost V 4 bases and J 6 bases, with 16 bases left between them. CDR3 sequence reads: CASSSILARPNEQFF. DNA of the CDR3: TGTGCCAGCAGTTCCATACTAGCACGGCCCAATGAGCAGTTCTTC.

This sequence joins TRBV5-1 and TRBJ2-3, with 12 bases lining up with TRBD2. The CDR3 runs 17 residues. Germline loops: CDR1 SGHRS, CDR2 YFSETQ. The V and J ends lost 3 bases and 5 bases, in that order; junction bases with no gene match: 10. Here the CDR3 DNA reads TGCGCCAGCAGCTCGAATCCTCTAGCGGGGGGGCTAGATACGCAGTATTTT. This encodes CASSSNPLAGGLDTQYF.

CDR3 nucleotides: TGTGCCAGTCGAAACCCCTACGGGACAGGGGTTGGCGGCTACACCTTC. Amino acids: CASRNPYGTGVGGYTF. The chain links TRBV19 to TRBJ1-2; 10 positions agree with TRBD1. Germline V gene data show CDR1 as LNHDA and CDR2 as SQIVND (reference sequence). This CDR3 has 16 residues. V lost 8 bases and J lost 8; bases outside the gene matches: 17.

V and J are TRBV4-2 and TRBJ2-1; D might be TRBD2 (5 bases). The CDR3 spans 14 residues. From germline, CDR1 is LGHNA and CDR2 YNFKEQ. V lost 0 bases and J 4 bases, leaving 7 bases between the germline ends. The CDR3 here is CASSQDDYYNEQFF. The CDR3 region has the DNA TGTGCCAGCAGCCAAGACGACTATTACAATGAGCAGTTCTTC.

This sequence joins TRBV7-2 and TRBJ2-1, with 8 bases aligning to TRBD2. CDR3 length equals 15 residues. The germline CDR1 and CDR2 sequences are SGHTA and FQGNSA. The V gene end was trimmed by 1 base and the J gene end by 4 bases; junction bases not matched to a gene: 3. The DNA for the CDR3 is TGTGCCAGCAGCTTAGGCGGGGGGCGTTACAATGAGCAGTTCTTC. Protein sequence: CASSLGGGRYNEQFF. The full variable domain, completed using reference TRBV7-2 and TRBJ2-1, is GAGVSQSPSNKVTEKGKDVELRCDPISGHTALYWYRQSLGQGLEFLIYFQGNSAPDKSGLPSDRFSAERTGGSVSTLTIQRTQQEDSAVYLCASSLGGGRYNEQFFGPGTRLTVL.